The 9 T cell receptor beta chains presented below share a single source sample, sequenced in a study of cytomegalovirus exposure and HLA in healthy donors. The study ran its PCR with 60 Vbeta and 13 Jbeta primers. The method was immunoSEQ multiplex PCR; TCRdb's version includes in-frame clones alone and lacks a portion of them. The sample has around 150,000 clones, 80% to 90% seen once. Input material: PBMCs. These receptors originate from a woman between 50 and 59 years old in good health and CMV-seronegative.

The chain recombines TRBV13 with TRBJ2-6; 9 positions agree with TRBD1. Per germline, CDR1 PRHDT and CDR2 FYEKMQ (reference sequence). Germline trimming cut 7 bases from V and 0 bases from J; bases unmatched to any gene: 10. The CDR3 is 18 amino acids. This chain's CDR3 is CASNSRTGAFSGANVLTF. In DNA, the CDR3 is TGTGCCAGCAACTCTCGGACAGGGGCCTTCTCTGGGGCCAACGTCCTGACTTTC. Complete variable domain (other parts from reference TRBV13 and TRBJ2-6): AAGVIQSPRHLIKEKRETATLKCYPIPRHDTVYWYQQGPGQDPQFLISFYEKMQSDKGSIPDRFSAQQFSDYHSELNMSSLELGDSALYFCASNSRTGAFSGANVLTFGAGSRLTVL.

This clone was picked up one time. Additional DNA sequences in this sample encode the identical CDR3. V usage is TRBV7-9 and J usage is TRBJ1-4; 7 bases are shared with TRBD1. The CDR3 covers 14 residues. Germline CDR1 is SEHNR and CDR2 is FQNEAQ (reference sequence). The J segment lost 5 bases and the V segment lost 5 bases, leaving 5 bases of the junction unmatched. The CDR3: CASSPGQANEKLFF. DNA for the CDR3: TGTGCCAGCAGCCCAGGACAGGCCAATGAAAAACTGTTTTTT.

This clone came up a few times. The chain links TRBV28 to TRBJ1-5, with D hard to call. This CDR3 is 12 amino acids long. The germline CDR1 and CDR2 sequences are MDHEN and SYDVKM. V lost 5 bases and J 6 bases, leaving 8 bases between the germline ends. CDR3 loop: CASSHAGQPQHF. The CDR3 nucleotides read TGTGCCAGCAGTCACGCCGGTCAGCCCCAGCATTTT.

This rearrangement joins TRBV7-9 to TRBJ1-2, with D possibly matching TRBD1 (5 bases). The CDR3 sequence is 14 residues long. The germline V gene has CDR1 SEHNR and CDR2 FQNEAQ (reference sequence). Between the trimmed V and J ends, which lost 2 bases and 7 bases, there was a span of 14 bases. CDR3 region: CASSLSGGFSGYTF. As DNA, the CDR3 is TGTGCCAGCAGCTTAAGTGGGGGGTTCAGTGGCTACACCTTC.

DNA for the CDR3: TGTGCCAGCAGCTCGATAGCGGGTCACGAGGCCGGGGAGCTGTTTTTT. It codes for CASSSIAGHEAGELFF. The V call is TRBV5-4, the J call TRBJ2-2; 7 bases line up with TRBD2. Germline V gives CDR1 SGHNT, CDR2 YYREEE (reference sequence). Trimming removed 3 bases from V and 6 bases from J; junction bases left unmatched: 11. The CDR3 runs to 16 residues.

Worth noting for this clone: The sample contains more than one DNA sequence encoding this CDR3. The rearrangement uses TRBV7-2 and TRBJ2-7; D unresolved. CDR3 length: 12 amino acids. Trimming stripped 6 bases from V and 0 bases from J, with 6 bases between. The V gene's germline CDR1 is SGHTA and CDR2 FQGNSA. CDR3 nucleotides: TGTGCCAGCAGTTACAGCTCCTACGAGCAGTACTTC. Translated, it gives CASSYSSYEQYF.

The chain joins TRBV19 to TRBJ1-3; D is possibly TRBD1 (6 bases). The CDR3 extends over 15 amino acids. CDR1 is LNHDA, CDR2 SQIVND, per germline (reference sequence). V lost 7 bases and J 4 bases, leaving 17 bases between the germline ends. CDR3 sequence: CASIGQGFIGNTIYF. The DNA of the CDR3 is TGTGCCAGTATCGGTCAGGGGTTCATCGGAAACACCATATATTTT.

This rearrangement joins TRBV9 to TRBJ1-3, with D possibly matching TRBD1 (6 bases). Germline V lookup: CDR1 SGDLS, CDR2 YYNGEE. This CDR3 has 15 residues. V lost 2 bases and J 0 bases, leaving 9 bases between the germline ends. The CDR3 reads CASSVGDISGNTIYF. The CDR3 nucleotides read TGTGCCAGCAGCGTGGGGGACATCTCTGGAAACACCATATATTTT.

V usage is TRBV7-8 and J usage is TRBJ1-5, with TRBD1 matching 7 bases. V shed 5 bases and J 5 bases; nucleotides not matched to a gene: 3. Germline V gene lookup returns CDR1 SGHVS and CDR2 FQNEAQ. The CDR3 spans 13 residues. The CDR3 is CASSPDRDQPQHF. The CDR3 DNA sequence: TGTGCCAGCAGCCCTGACAGGGATCAGCCCCAGCATTTT.